A single sample is the source of the 12 T cell receptor beta chains below, sequenced in a study of blood T cell repertoires in COVID-19. Using immunoSEQ multiplex PCR, the repertoire was profiled, and TCRdb retains in-frame clones only, with some absent. The data hold 250,000 to 300,000 clones, with around 84% observed a single time. The sequencing sample was made of PBMCs or T cells enriched from blood (not recorded which). These receptors were obtained from a man aged 25-45 years with acute COVID-19.

The chain links TRBV4-2 to TRBJ2-5, with a weak D call TRBD1 (6 bases). The CDR3 totals 16 residues. V was cut by 1 base and J by 5 bases, with 17 bases left in between. Germline lookup yields CDR1 LGHNA and CDR2 YNFKEQ. In nucleotides, the CDR3 is TGTGCCAGCAGCCAAGTTGTTGGTTCAGGGGTGGAGACCCAGTACTTC. Its protein is CASSQVVGSGVETQYF.

The table lists this clone with a few counts. The rearrangement joins TRBV9 to TRBJ1-1; 9 bases align to TRBD1. The germline V gene encodes CDR1 SGDLS and CDR2 YYNGEE. This CDR3 has 16 amino acids. V lost 0 bases, J lost 8 bases, and 11 bases stayed unmatched. As DNA, the CDR3 is TGTGCCAGCAGCGTAGTTGGACAGGGGTATAATAAGGAAGCTTTCTTT. Its protein product is CASSVVGQGYNKEAFF.

The chain combines TRBV7-9 with TRBJ1-6, with D possibly TRBD1 on 5 matching bases. With 2 bases removed from V and 4 bases from J, the gap between germline ends came to 9 bases. CDR1 is SEHNR, CDR2 FQNEAQ, per germline (reference sequence). The length of the CDR3 is 15 residues. The CDR3 here is CASSLYRGYNSPLHF. The CDR3 DNA sequence: TGTGCCAGCAGCTTATATAGGGGTTATAATTCACCCCTCCACTTT.

V usage is TRBV6-5 and J usage is TRBJ1-1; tentatively, D is TRBD1 (6 bases). The CDR3 has 14 residues. Trimming removed 5 bases at V and 5 bases at J, with 15 bases between. The germline V gene has CDR1 MNHEY and CDR2 SVGAGI. The CDR3 DNA follows: TGTGCCAGCAGTAACAGGGTGATAGGAACTGAAGCTTTCTTT. Its translation: CASSNRVIGTEAFF.

The J gene is TRBJ2-5, the V gene TRBV15, with a possible D match to TRBD1 (6 bases). CDR3 size: 15 residues. Between the trimmed V and J ends, which lost 3 bases and 6 bases, there was a span of 17 bases. CDR1 and CDR2 (germline): LNHNV, YYDKDF (reference sequence). DNA of the CDR3: TGTGCCACCAGCAGGCCCAGGGGTCTTGAACAGACCCAGTACTTC. Its protein is CATSRPRGLEQTQYF.

The chain combines TRBV6-5 with TRBJ1-1; tentative D call: TRBD1 (5 bases). This CDR3 contains 13 residues. V dropped 2 bases and J dropped 3 bases, with 7 bases sitting between them. Per the germline V gene, CDR1 is MNHEY and CDR2 is SVGAGI. CDR3 sequence reads: CASSYDRDTEAFF. The CDR3 nucleotides read TGTGCCAGCAGTTACGACAGAGACACTGAAGCTTTCTTT.

The gene calls are TRBV10-1 and TRBJ2-5, with D possibly being TRBD2 (6 bases). CDR1 and CDR2 (germline): WNHNN, SYGVQD (reference sequence). The CDR3 covers 13 residues. V lost 6 bases, J lost 1 base, and 9 bases lay in between. The CDR3 bases are TGCGCCAGCAGCCGGGACTTCCAAGAGACCCAGTACTTC. Amino acids: CASSRDFQETQYF.

This chain links TRBV5-6 with TRBJ1-4; no firm D call. The CDR3 extends over 12 amino acids. Germline V gene lookup returns CDR1 SGHDT and CDR2 YYEEEE. V dropped 4 bases and J dropped 11 bases, with 12 bases sitting between them. CDR3 in DNA: TGTGCCAGCAGCCAACTCGGGGTTAAACTGTTTTTT. It specifies CASSQLGVKLFF.

The rearrangement links TRBV5-1 to TRBJ1-2; D is uncertain. Germline V gene sequence: CDR1 SGHRS, CDR2 YFSETQ. The V gene lost 8 bases and the J gene lost 8 bases, with 25 bases spanning the gap. This CDR3 has 15 amino acids. CDR3 protein: CASTTDLPGFGGYTF. CDR3 bases: TGCGCCAGTACGACCGACCTTCCGGGATTTGGAGGCTACACCTTC.

The CDR3 region has the DNA TGTGCCAGCAGCTTAATGGAACAGGGGGCGCGGGGAGAAAAACTGTTTTTT. Amino acid sequence: CASSLMEQGARGEKLFF. The chain couples TRBV11-2 to TRBJ1-4, with TRBD1 identical over 9 bases. Per germline, CDR1 SGHAT and CDR2 FQNNGV. The V and J ends lost 2 bases and 8 bases, in that order; junction bases with no gene match: 12. The CDR3 length is 17 residues.

The rearrangement joins TRBV28 to TRBJ1-2; 7 nucleotides align to TRBD1. J gave up 5 bases and V 6 bases, and 9 bases lay outside the gene matches. The CDR3 runs 14 residues. Looked up from germline, CDR1 is MDHEN and CDR2 is SYDVKM. The CDR3 DNA follows: TGTGCCAGCAGACAGACCGGGACAGAGTATGGCTACACCTTC. This sequence encodes CASRQTGTEYGYTF.

The V and J genes are TRBV18 and TRBJ1-1; D remains unclear. Looked up from germline, CDR1 is KGHSH and CDR2 is LQKENI. The CDR3 is 12 residues long. The V gene lost 4 bases and the J gene lost 7 bases, with 10 bases spanning the gap. CDR3 in amino acids: CASSRMEGEAFF. The CDR3 region has the DNA TGTGCCAGCTCACGGATGGAGGGTGAAGCTTTCTTT.